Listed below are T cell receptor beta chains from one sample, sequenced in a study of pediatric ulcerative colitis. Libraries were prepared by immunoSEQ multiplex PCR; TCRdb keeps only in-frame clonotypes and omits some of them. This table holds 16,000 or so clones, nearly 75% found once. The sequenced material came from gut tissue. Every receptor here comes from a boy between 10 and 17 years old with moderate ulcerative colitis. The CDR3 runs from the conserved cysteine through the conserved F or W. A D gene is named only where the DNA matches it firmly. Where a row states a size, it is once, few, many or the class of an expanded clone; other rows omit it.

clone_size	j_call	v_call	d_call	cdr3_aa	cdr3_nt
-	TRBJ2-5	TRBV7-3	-	CASSSAGAGLKETQYF	TGTGCCAGCAGCTCCGCCGGGGCAGGCCTCAAAGAGACCCAGTACTTC
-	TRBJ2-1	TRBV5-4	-	CASRPRGKLIYNEQFF	TGTGCCAGCCGCCCCCGAGGCAAACTTATATACAATGAGCAGTTCTTC
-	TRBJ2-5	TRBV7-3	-	CASRGAGETQYF	TGTGCCAGCAGAGGGGCGGGGGAGACCCAGTACTTC
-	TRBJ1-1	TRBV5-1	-	CASRSQVNTEAFF	TGCGCCAGCAGATCTCAGGTGAACACTGAAGCTTTCTTT
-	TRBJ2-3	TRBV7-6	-	CASSLMAGTTDTQYF	TGTGCCAGCAGCTTAATGGCGGGGACCACAGATACGCAGTATTTT
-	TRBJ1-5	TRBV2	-	CASSEAGSNQPQHF	TGTGCCAGCAGTGAAGCCGGCAGCAATCAGCCCCAGCATTTT
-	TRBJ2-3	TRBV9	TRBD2	CASSAAGTSRADTQYF	TGTGCCAGCAGCGCAGCCGGGACTAGCAGGGCAGATACGCAGTATTTT
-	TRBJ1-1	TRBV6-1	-	CASSIGIMNTEAFF	TGTGCCAGCTCGATCGGGATCATGAACACTGAAGCTTTCTTT
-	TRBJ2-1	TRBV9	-	CASSVDSGRYNEQFF	TGTGCCAGCAGCGTAGACAGCGGCCGCTACAATGAGCAGTTCTTC
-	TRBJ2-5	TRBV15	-	CATSRRGAETQYF	TGTGCCACCAGCCGCCGAGGGGCCGAGACCCAGTACTTC
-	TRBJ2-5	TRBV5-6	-	CASSSLWGGPRLTQETQYF	TGTGCCAGCAGCTCCCTTTGGGGGGGCCCACGGCTAACCCAAGAGACCCAGTACTTC
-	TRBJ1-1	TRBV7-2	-	CASSTKPNLNTEAFF	TGTGCCAGCAGCACGAAACCGAACCTGAACACTGAAGCTTTCTTT
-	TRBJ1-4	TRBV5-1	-	CASSLEGRNEKLFF	TGCGCCAGCAGCTTGGAAGGGAGAAACGAAAAACTGTTTTTT
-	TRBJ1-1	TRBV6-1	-	CASSEDWAQAEAFF	TGTGCCAGCAGTGAAGATTGGGCACAGGCTGAAGCTTTCTTT
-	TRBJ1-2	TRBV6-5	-	CASSAAANYGYTF	TGTGCCAGCAGTGCGGCGGCTAACTATGGCTACACCTTC
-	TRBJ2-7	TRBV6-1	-	CASSETAESYEQYF	TGTGCCAGCAGTGAAACGGCCGAGTCCTACGAGCAGTACTTC
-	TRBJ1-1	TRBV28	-	CATFPTRGGTEAFF	TGTGCCACCTTCCCTACTCGGGGGGGAACTGAAGCTTTCTTT
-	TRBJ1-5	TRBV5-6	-	CASSPLSGQPQHF	TGTGCCAGCAGCCCCTTGTCCGGGCAGCCCCAGCATTTT
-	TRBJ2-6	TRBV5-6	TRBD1	CASIRGPGANVLTF	TGTGCCAGCATCAGGGGGCCCGGGGCCAACGTCCTGACTTTC
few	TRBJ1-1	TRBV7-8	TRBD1	CASSVLTGGARNTEAFF	TGTGCCAGCAGCGTTCTAACAGGGGGCGCACGGAACACTGAAGCTTTCTTT
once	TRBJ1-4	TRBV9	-	CASSAQGGIGEKLFF	TGTGCCAGCAGCGCACAGGGTGGTATCGGTGAAAAACTGTTTTTT
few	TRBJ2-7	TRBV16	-	CASSHAGVNEQYF	TGTGCCAGCAGCCACGCGGGCGTAAACGAGCAGTACTTC
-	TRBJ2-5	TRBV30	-	CAWSSVLETQYF	TGTGCCTGGTCTAGCGTATTAGAGACCCAGTACTTC
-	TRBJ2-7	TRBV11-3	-	CASSLAPRTFSYEQYF	TGTGCCAGCAGCTTAGCACCCCGGACTTTCTCCTACGAGCAGTACTTC
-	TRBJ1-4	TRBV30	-	CAWSVFSGPNNEKLFF	TGTGCCTGGAGTGTGTTCTCGGGGCCCAATAATGAAAAACTGTTTTTT
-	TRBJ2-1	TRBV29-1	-	CSVERGGYNEQFF	TGCAGCGTTGAGAGGGGGGGGTACAATGAGCAGTTCTTC
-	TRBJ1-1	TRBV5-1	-	CASRRAEGTEAFF	TGCGCCAGCAGGAGGGCCGAGGGCACTGAAGCTTTCTTT
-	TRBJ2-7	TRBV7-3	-	CASSLISGRGRYEQYF	TGTGCCAGCAGCTTAATATCAGGGCGCGGCCGCTACGAGCAGTACTTC
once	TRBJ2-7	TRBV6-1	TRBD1	CASRTGTGGFEQYF	TGTGCCAGCAGAACCGGGACAGGGGGTTTCGAGCAGTACTTC
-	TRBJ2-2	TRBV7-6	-	CASSPTQGPTGELFF	TGTGCCAGCAGCCCTACCCAGGGACCCACCGGGGAGCTGTTTTTT
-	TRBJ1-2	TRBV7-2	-	CASSLAGSGGYTF	TGTGCCAGCAGCTTAGCAGGGTCTGGTGGCTACACCTTC
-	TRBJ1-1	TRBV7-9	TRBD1	CASSGRTGLNTEAFF	TGTGCCAGCAGCGGACGGACAGGGCTGAACACTGAAGCTTTCTTT
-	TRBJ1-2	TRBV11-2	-	CASSITGAGYTF	TGTGCCAGCAGCATTACAGGTGCGGGCTACACCTTC
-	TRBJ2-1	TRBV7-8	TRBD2	CASRQLAGGNEQFF	TGTGCCAGCAGACAACTAGCGGGAGGCAATGAGCAGTTCTTC
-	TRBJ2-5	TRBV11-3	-	CASSLTRGRWPETQYF	TGTGCCAGCAGCCTGACACGGGGTCGATGGCCAGAGACCCAGTACTTC
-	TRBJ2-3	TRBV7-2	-	CASSLSPYSTDTQYF	TGTGCCAGCAGCTTATCCCCCTATAGCACAGATACGCAGTATTTT
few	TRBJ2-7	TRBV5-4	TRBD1	CASSRDRFYEQYF	TGTGCCAGCAGCCGGGACAGGTTCTACGAGCAGTACTTC
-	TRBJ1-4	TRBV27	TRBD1	CASSPAARTGKLLTNEKLFF	TGTGCCAGCAGTCCCGCCGCCCGGACAGGAAAGTTATTAACTAATGAAAAACTGTTTTTT
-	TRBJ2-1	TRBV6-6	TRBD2	CASSRFGGAYNEQFF	TGTGCCAGCAGTCGGTTCGGGGGGGCCTACAATGAGCAGTTCTTC
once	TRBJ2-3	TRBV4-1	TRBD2	CASSQGGTNTDTQYF	TGCGCCAGCAGCCAAGGGGGGACTAACACAGATACGCAGTATTTT
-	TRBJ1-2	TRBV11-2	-	CASSGGAGVSAYGYTF	TGTGCCAGCAGCGGGGGGGCAGGAGTCAGCGCCTATGGCTACACCTTC
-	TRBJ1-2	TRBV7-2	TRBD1	CASSLRFGTGRYGYTF	TGTGCCAGCAGCTTAAGATTCGGGACAGGGCGGTATGGCTACACCTTC
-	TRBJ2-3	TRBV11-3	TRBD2	CASSTRTSGEITDTQYF	TGTGCCAGCAGCACCCGGACTAGCGGGGAGATCACAGATACGCAGTATTTT
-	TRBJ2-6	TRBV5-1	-	CASSHKPPIAGANVLTF	TGCGCCAGCAGCCACAAACCCCCTATAGCTGGGGCCAACGTCCTGACTTTC
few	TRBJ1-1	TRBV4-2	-	CASSQPDRIYQNTEAFF	TGTGCCAGCAGCCAACCGGACAGAATATACCAGAACACTGAAGCTTTCTTT
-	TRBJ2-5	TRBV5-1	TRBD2	CASSFGMSGRFQETQYF	TGCGCCAGCAGCTTTGGGATGAGCGGGAGGTTTCAGGAGACCCAGTACTTC
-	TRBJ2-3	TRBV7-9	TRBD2	CASSSGTSGRASTDTQYF	TGTGCCAGCAGCTCCGGGACTAGCGGGAGGGCGAGCACAGATACGCAGTATTTT
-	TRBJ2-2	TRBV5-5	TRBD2	CASSSTGTSGATGELFF	TGTGCCAGCAGCTCAACCGGGACTAGCGGGGCCACCGGGGAGCTGTTTTTT
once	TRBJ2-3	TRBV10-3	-	CAISPGSSTDTQYF	TGTGCCATCAGCCCGGGATCTAGCACAGATACGCAGTATTTT
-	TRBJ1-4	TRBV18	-	CASSPSQDQGEKLFF	TGTGCCAGCTCACCATCTCAGGACCAGGGGGAAAAACTGTTTTTT
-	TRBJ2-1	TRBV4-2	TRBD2	CASSTLRGGSSYNEQFF	TGTGCCAGCAGTACCCTTAGAGGCGGGAGCTCCTACAATGAGCAGTTCTTC
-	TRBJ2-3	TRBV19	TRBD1	CASSAGTASVDTQYF	TGTGCCAGTAGCGCAGGGACAGCGAGCGTTGATACGCAGTATTTT
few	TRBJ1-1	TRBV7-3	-	CASSQLGEAFF	TGTGCCAGCAGCCAGCTAGGTGAAGCTTTCTTT
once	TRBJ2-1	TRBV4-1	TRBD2	CASSQQGSGLGYNEQFF	TGCGCCAGCAGCCAGCAGGGATCGGGACTAGGGTACAATGAGCAGTTCTTC